Sequencing of this T cell receptor (beta chain) was carried out in a study of cytomegalovirus exposure and HLA in healthy donors. Concerning this clone itself: What it binds is unknown.

The CDR3 contains 15 residues. Germline-derived CDR1 and CDR2 are SGHTA and FQGNSA. V shed 3 bases, J shed 8 bases, and the junction held 3 bases outside the gene matches. Study-wide results and limits: Presence/absence analyses rested on an assumption that sequencing depth was roughly uniform across donors.

The primer mix had 60 Vbeta and 13 Jbeta primers. Generated by immunoSEQ multiplex PCR, the TCRdb table keeps only in-frame clones and is missing some. The sample includes more than 95,000 clones, about 73% of them seen just once. This receptor was obtained from a woman aged 50 to 65 in good health and CMV-seropositive. Sequences were obtained from PBMCs. This sequence joins TRBV7-2 and TRBJ1-6; TRBD1 matches at 11 bases. CDR3 coding DNA: TGTGCCAGCAGCTTTGGACAGGGGGCGCATTCACCCCTCCACTTT. Translating it yields CASSFGQGAHSPLHF.